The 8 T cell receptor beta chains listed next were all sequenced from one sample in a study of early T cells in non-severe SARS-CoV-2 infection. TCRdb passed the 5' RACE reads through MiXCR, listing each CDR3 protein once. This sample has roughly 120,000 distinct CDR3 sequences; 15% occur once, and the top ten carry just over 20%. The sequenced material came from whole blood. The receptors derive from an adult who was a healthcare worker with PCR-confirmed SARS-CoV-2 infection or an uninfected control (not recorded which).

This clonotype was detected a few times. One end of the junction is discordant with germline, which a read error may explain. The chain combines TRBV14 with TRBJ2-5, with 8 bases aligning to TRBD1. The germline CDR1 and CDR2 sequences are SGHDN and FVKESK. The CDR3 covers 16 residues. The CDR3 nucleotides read TGTGTCAGCAGCCAAGATGTCGGCAGGGGGCCAGAGACCCAGTACTTC. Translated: CVSSQDVGRGPETQYF.

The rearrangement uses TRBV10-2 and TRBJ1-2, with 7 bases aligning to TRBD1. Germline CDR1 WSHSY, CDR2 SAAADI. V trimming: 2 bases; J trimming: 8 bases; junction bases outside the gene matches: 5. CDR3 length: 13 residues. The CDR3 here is CASSENRGRGYTF. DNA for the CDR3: TGCGCCAGCAGTGAGAACAGGGGACGCGGCTACACCTTC.

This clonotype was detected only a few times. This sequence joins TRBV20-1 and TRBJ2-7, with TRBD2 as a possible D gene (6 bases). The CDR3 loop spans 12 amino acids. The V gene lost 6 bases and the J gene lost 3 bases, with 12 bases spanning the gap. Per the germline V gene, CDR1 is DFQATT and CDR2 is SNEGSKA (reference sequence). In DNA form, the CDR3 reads TGCAGTGCCATAAGGGACTTCTACGAGCAGTACTTC. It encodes CSAIRDFYEQYF.

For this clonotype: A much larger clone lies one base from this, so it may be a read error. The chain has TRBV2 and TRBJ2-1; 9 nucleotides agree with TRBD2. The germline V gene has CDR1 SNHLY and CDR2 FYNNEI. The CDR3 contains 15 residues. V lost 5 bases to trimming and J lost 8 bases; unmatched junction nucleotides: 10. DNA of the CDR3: TGTGCCAGCAGTCCCCAAGCGGGGGGATACGATGAGCAGTTCTTC. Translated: CASSPQAGGYDEQFF.

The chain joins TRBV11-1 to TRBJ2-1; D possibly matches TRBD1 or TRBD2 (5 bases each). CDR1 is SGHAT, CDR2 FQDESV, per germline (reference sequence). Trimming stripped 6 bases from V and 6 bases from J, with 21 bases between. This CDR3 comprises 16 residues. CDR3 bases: TGTGCCAGCAGTTTGAGCCCCGGGACCTATGGCAATGAGCAGTTCTTC. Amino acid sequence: CASSLSPGTYGNEQFF.

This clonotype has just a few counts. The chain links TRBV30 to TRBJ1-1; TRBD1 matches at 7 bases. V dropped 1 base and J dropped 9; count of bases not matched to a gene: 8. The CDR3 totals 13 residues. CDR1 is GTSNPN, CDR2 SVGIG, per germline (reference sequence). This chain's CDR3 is CAWSAVTGIKAFF. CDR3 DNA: TGTGCCTGGAGTGCCGTGACAGGGATTAAAGCTTTCTTT.

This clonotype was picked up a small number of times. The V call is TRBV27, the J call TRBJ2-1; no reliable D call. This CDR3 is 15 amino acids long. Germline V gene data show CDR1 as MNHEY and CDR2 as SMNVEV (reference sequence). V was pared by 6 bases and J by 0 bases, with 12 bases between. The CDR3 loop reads CASSHPQNSYNEQFF. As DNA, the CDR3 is TGTGCCAGCAGCCACCCACAAAACTCCTACAATGAGCAGTTCTTC.

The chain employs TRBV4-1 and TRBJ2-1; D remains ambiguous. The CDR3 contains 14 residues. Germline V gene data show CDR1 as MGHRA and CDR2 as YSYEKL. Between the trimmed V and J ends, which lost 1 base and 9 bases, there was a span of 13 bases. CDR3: CASSQVPGSIEQFF. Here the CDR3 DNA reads TGCGCCAGCAGCCAAGTGCCAGGTTCCATTGAGCAGTTCTTC.